This TCR beta chain was documented in a study of identical twins. Study observations and caveats: Beta out-of-frame twin sharing showed a weaker excess.

Each CDR3 protein gets one entry after TCRdb re-called the 5' RACE reads with MiXCR. This sample has 200,000 to 300,000 distinct CDR3 sequences; roughly a tenth occur once, and the top ten carry more than 8.5%. This CDR3 has 13 residues. Trimming pared 7 bases from V and 0 bases from J, leaving 6 bases between. At least ten counts were recorded for this clonotype. The antigen is not known. The sequence was collected from a middle-aged man in good health. The sequenced sample consisted of memory T cells sorted from blood. The rearrangement uses TRBV12-3 or TRBV12-4 and TRBJ2-2; D gene ambiguous. CDR3 region: CASTRTNTGELFF. In nucleotides, the CDR3 is TGTGCCAGCACCAGGACGAACACCGGGGAGCTGTTTTTT.